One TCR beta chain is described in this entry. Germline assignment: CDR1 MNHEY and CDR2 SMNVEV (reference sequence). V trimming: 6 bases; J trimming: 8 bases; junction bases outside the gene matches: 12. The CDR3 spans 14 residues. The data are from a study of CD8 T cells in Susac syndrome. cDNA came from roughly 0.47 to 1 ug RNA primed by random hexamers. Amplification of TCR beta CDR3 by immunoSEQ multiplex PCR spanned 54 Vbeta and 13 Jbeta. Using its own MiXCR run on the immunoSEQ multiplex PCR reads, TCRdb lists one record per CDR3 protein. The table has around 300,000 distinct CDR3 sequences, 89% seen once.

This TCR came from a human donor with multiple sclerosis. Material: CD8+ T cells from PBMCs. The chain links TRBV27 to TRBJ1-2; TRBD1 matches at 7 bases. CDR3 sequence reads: CASSSNLPGGGYTF. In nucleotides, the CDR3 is TGTGCCAGCAGCTCAAATCTCCCAGGGGGAGGCTACACCTTC.